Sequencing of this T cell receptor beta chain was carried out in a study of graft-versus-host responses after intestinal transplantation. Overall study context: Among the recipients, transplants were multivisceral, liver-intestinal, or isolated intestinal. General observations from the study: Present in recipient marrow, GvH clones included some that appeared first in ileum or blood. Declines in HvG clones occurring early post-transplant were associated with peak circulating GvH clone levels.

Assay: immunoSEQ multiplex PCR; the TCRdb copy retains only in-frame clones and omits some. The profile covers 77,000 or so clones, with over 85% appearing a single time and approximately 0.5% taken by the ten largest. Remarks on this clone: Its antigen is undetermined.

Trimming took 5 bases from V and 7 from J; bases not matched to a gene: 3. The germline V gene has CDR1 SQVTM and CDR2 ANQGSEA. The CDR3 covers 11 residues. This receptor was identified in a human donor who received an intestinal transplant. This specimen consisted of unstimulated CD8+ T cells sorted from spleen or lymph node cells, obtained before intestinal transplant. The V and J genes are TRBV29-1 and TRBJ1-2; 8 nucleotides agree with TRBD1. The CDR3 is CSVTGGGGYTF. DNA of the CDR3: TGCAGCGTTACAGGGGGAGGTGGCTACACCTTC. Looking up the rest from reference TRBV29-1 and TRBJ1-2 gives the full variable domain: SAVISQKPSRDICQRGTSLTIQCQVDSQVTMMFWYRQQPGQSLTLIATANQGSEATYESGFVIDKFPISRPNLTFSTLTVSNMSPEDSSIYLCSVTGGGGYTFGSGTRLTVV.